This TCR beta chain was captured in a study of human T cells and chemical hapten exposure. About the research overall: The study traced per-sample TCR yield variation mainly to small differences in pooled library volumes.

V trimming: 4 bases; J trimming: 6 bases; junction bases outside the gene matches: 5. From germline, CDR1 is SQVTM and CDR2 ANQGSEA. CDR3 size: 12 residues. What the library attached to individual cDNA molecules were unique molecular identifiers. TCRdb passed the RACE reads through MiXCR, listing each CDR3 protein once. The top ten hold about 2.1% of the sample, which has about 170,000 distinct CDR3 sequences, around a quarter seen once. Time point of the sample: patch test 3, about 24 weeks after DPC sensitization. Treatment reported: therapeutic diphenylcyclopropenone sensitization with weekly scalp DPC.

The sequence derives from a woman between 18 and 30 years old with alopecia areata. Some clones in this sample may be carry-over from other donors' samples. Material: whole blood, obtained in connection with sensitization to the hapten diphenylcyclopropenone (DPC). This chain joins TRBV29-1 and TRBJ1-2; 7 nucleotides match TRBD1. The CDR3 protein is CSVGSGGNGYTF. The CDR3 DNA sequence: TGCAGCGTTGGGTCAGGGGGGAATGGCTACACCTTC.